The sequence of this TCR beta chain was determined in a study of shared clonotypes between healthy human individuals (dated by TCRdb to the early 2020s). With respect to the entire study: Three men and a couple of women, aged 18 to 49 years, made up the cohort. For each donor, CD4 naive and CD4 memory were each given three plates, CD8 naive was given two plates, and CD8 memory was given one plate. Blood TCR repertoires of roughly five healthy adults were deeply sequenced to estimate repertoire size and the extent of clonotype sharing between individuals. Libraries were prepared and TCR repertoires were sequenced by different laboratories using diverse techniques, in order to increase sequencing depth and limit assay-specific biases. Per donor, leukapheresis produced somewhere between about 0.9 and 9 billion PBMCs. Results and caveats for the whole study, not just this receptor: Across a handful of donors, about 4.5% of naive CD4, 3.5% of naive CD8, approximately 2.5% of memory CD4, and about 0.4% of memory CD8 clonotypes were shared. Pairwise subsampling indicated that sequencing depth was expected to affect the degree of clonotype sharing among donors. Sampling was limited to blood, and TCR repertoires in tissue likely differ from TCR repertoires in blood. Rarefaction of sorted-subset datasets indicated incomplete sequencing despite the large sequencing depth. The small number of donors limited the genetic and exposure-history diversity represented. Compared with non-shared clonotypes, clonotypes shared by all four sorted-subset donors had higher generation probabilities. Estimated clonotype richness was generally larger for naive than for memory subsets.

With regard to this clone: Its antigen specificity is not known. The record has no base qualities; no much larger clone is one base away. Other DNA sequences in this sample translate to the same CDR3.

The donors were healthy, HIV-negative adults who had no recently reported acute infections or vaccinations. All donors were Caucasian adults living in Nashville, Tennessee, USA. CD4+ T cells were enriched by magnetic negative selection; naive cells were then positively selected on CD45RA, and the negative fraction formed the memory subset. Blood was collected by leukapheresis, and PBMCs were isolated by Ficoll-Histopaque density gradient centrifugation and then cryopreserved in liquid nitrogen vapor phase. Analytical flow cytometry was used to check the purity and quantity of every magnetically sorted T cell population. Each sorted fraction had its genomic DNA isolated and then quantified by UV absorbance on a Nanodrop 2000c. Using the deep immunoSEQ assay, TCR CDR3 regions were amplified from genomic DNA by multiplex PCR. Extracted genomic DNA from each cell subset was distributed evenly across all wells of several immunoSEQ 96-well plates, and each plate was treated as a replicate. For sorted subsets, each replicate PCR was loaded with 200 ng genomic DNA, equivalent to 30,000 or so T cell genomes. Purified libraries were quantified with a Qubit 3.0 fluorometer, sized on a Bioanalyzer 2100, and re-quantified with the KAPA Library Quantification kit. Each immunoSEQ 96-well plate was sequenced on its own single-read 150-cycle Illumina NextSeq 550 flow cell. Per the authors' processing: Because the immunoSEQ output held only junctional sequences and lacked quality scores, the filtering could not match the filtering applied to full-length reads. Sequences were annotated with PyIR, a Python wrapper for IgBLAST v1.9, using IMGT germline references to assign V/J genes and CDR3. Reads were removed for weak V/J assignments (E-value above 1e-6), missing CDR3, stop codons, out-of-frame junctions, or ambiguous translated residues. V3J clonotypes were defined by identical inferred V gene, J gene, and CDR3 amino acid sequence. To compute the percentage overlap between repertoires, the number of shared unique clonotypes was divided by the size of the smaller repertoire. RTK rarefaction, the Chao1 estimator, and Recon v2.1 estimates of unobserved clonotypes were used to assess repertoire richness. For all TCRbeta clonotypes obtained by the gDNA method from a handful of donors, generation probabilities were computed with OLGA. The source is immuneACCESS, and TCRdb retained only in-frame sequences with V and J called. Part of the clones is not carried over; for the studies checked, unresolved V genes explain less than half of this, and the remainder is unexplained. V and J calls and clone size are those listed in that table; D and trimming were worked out from the DNA. The sample table shows 2 million to 2.5 million clones, and nearly 97% are seen once. The ten largest clones add up to 0.1% to 0.15% of the sample.

The CDR3 goes from the cysteine to the phenylalanine over 15 residues. The entry retains the CDR3 DNA only, 45 bases that are in frame from base 1. V has 6 bases trimmed and J has 1 base trimmed; junction bases matching no gene number 5. In the germline V gene, CDR1 corresponds to KGHSH and CDR2 to LQKENI. The chain couples TRBV18 to TRBJ1-5; TRBD1 aligns with 8 central bases. This clonotype originated in a man between 18 and 35 years old in good health. The specimen was naive CD4+ T cells sorted from blood. According to the study, the label for this sample's cell subset or site signals: CD45RA+ positively selected. The bases are TGTGCCAGCTCTCCCACAGGGGGAAGCAATCAGCCCCAGCATTTT. This gives the protein CASSPTGGSNQPQHF. Full variable domain (CDR3 extended with the reference TRBV18 and TRBJ1-5 proteins): NAGVMQNPRHLVRRRGQEARLRCSPMKGHSHVYWYRQLPEEGLKFMVYLQKENIIDESGMPKERFSAEFPKEGPSILRIQQVVRGDSAAYFCASSPTGGSNQPQHFGDGTRLSIL.